This TCR beta chain is drawn from a study of cytomegalovirus exposure and HLA in healthy donors. The primer mix had 60 Vbeta and 13 Jbeta primers. The table came from immunoSEQ multiplex PCR; TCRdb's copy has only in-frame clones and leaves some out. The sample yields 250,000 or so clones, more than 75% seen once. V dropped 5 bases and J dropped 5 bases, with 13 bases sitting between them. The length of the CDR3 is 13 residues. The V gene's germline CDR1 is LNHDA and CDR2 SQIVND (reference sequence). Material for sequencing was PBMCs. The genes are TRBV19 and TRBJ2-7; possible D gene TRBD1, 6 bases. This clonotype originated in a human donor in good health. The CDR3 coding sequence is TGTGCCAGTAGTGGTGACTGGGGGCACGAGCAGTACTTC. Amino acids: CASSGDWGHEQYF.